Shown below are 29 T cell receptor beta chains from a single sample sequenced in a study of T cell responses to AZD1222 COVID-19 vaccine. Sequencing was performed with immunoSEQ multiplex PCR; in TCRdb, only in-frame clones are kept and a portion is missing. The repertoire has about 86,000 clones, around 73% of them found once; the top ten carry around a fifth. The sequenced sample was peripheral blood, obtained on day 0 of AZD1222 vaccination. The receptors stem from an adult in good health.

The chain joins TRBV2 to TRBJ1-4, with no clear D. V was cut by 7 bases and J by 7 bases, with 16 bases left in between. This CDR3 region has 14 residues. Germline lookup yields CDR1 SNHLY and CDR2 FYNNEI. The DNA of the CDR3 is TGTGCCAGCAAATCGGTCGCGCGGTCTGAAAAACTGTTTTTT. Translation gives CASKSVARSEKLFF.

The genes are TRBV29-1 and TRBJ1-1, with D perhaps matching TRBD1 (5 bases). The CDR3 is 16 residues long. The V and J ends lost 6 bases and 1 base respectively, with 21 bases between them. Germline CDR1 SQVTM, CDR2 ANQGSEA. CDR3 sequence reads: CSVREGLITANTEAFF. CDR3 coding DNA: TGCAGCGTCCGCGAGGGGTTAATTACAGCGAACACTGAAGCTTTCTTT.

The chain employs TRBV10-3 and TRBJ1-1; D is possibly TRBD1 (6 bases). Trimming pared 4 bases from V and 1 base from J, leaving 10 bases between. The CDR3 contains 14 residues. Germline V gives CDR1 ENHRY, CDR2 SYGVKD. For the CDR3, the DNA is TGTGCCATCAGTGTAGGGGGGCGGAACACTGAAGCTTTCTTT. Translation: CAISVGGRNTEAFF.

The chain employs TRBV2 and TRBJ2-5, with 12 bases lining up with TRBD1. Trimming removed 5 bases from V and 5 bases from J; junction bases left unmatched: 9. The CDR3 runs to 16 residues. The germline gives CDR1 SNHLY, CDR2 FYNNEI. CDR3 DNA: TGTGCCAGCAGTTCCGGGACAGGGGGCGTTTTGGAGACCCAGTACTTC. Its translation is CASSSGTGGVLETQYF.

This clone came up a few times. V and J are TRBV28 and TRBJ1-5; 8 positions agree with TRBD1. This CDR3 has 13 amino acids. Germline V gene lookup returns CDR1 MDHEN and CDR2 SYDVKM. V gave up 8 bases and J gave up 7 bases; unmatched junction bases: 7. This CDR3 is CASREQGGQPQHF. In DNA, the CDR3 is TGTGCCAGCCGGGAACAGGGGGGACAGCCCCAGCATTTT.

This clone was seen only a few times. CDR3 protein: CAISESEQPQHF. The CDR3, as DNA: TGTGCCATCAGTGAGTCAGAGCAGCCCCAGCATTTT. This sequence joins TRBV10-3 and TRBJ1-5; D not resolved. V was shortened by 0 bases and J by 7 bases, with 4 bases between the two germline ends. Germline V CDR1 and CDR2: ENHRY, SYGVKD. CDR3 length: 12 amino acids.

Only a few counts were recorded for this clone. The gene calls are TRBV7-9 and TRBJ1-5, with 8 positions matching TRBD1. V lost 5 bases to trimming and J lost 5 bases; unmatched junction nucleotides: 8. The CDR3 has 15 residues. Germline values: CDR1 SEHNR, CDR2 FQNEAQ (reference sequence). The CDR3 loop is CASSDDRGGYQPQHF. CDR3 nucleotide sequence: TGTGCCAGCAGCGACGACAGGGGAGGGTATCAGCCCCAGCATTTT. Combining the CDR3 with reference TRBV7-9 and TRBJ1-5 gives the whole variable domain DTGVSQNPRHKITKRGQNVTFRCDPISEHNRLYWYRQTLGQGPEFLTYFQNEAQLEKSRLLSDRFSAERPKGSFSTLEIQRTEQGDSAMYLCASSDDRGGYQPQHFGDGTRLSIL.

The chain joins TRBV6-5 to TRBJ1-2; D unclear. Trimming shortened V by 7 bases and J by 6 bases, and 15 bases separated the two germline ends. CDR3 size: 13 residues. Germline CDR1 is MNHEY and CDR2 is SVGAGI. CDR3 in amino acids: CASNKGRPNGYTF. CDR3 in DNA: TGTGCCAGCAACAAAGGGAGACCTAATGGCTACACCTTC.

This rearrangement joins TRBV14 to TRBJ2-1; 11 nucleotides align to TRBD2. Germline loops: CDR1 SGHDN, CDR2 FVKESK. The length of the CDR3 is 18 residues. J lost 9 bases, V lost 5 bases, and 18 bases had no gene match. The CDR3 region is CASSYRVAGGPRKGEQFF. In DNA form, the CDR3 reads TGTGCCAGCAGCTACAGGGTAGCGGGAGGGCCAAGAAAGGGTGAGCAGTTCTTC.

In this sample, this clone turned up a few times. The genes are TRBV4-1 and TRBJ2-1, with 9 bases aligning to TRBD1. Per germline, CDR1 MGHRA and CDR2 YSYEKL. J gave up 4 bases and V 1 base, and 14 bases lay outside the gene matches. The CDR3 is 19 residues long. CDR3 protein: CASSQAGTGKYGAYNEQFF. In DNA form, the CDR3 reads TGCGCCAGCAGCCAAGCCGGGACAGGGAAATATGGAGCATACAATGAGCAGTTCTTC.

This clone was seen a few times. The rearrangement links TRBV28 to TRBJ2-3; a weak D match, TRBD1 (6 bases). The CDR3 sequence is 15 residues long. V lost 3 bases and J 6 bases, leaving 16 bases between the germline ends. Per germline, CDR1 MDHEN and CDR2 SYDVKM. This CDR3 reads CASSFMGHLPDTQYF. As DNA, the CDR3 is TGTGCCAGCAGTTTTATGGGACACCTCCCCGATACGCAGTATTTT.

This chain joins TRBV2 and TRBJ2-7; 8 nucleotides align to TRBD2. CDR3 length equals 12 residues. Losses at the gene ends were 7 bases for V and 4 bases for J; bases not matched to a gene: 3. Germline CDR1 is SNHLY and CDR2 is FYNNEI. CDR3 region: CASIGTRYEQYF. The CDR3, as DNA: TGTGCCAGCATTGGGACTAGATACGAGCAGTACTTC.

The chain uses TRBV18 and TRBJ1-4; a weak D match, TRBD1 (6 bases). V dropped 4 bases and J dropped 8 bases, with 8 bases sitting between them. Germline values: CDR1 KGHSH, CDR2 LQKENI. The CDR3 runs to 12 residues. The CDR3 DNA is TGTGCCAGCTCACTCGGACAGGAAAAACTGTTTTTT. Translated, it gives CASSLGQEKLFF.

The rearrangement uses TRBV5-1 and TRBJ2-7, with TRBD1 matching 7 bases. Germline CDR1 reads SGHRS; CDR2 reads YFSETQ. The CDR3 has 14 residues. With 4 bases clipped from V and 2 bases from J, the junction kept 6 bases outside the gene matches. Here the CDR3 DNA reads TGCGCCAGCAGCCAGACAGGGAACACCTACGAGCAGTACTTC. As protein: CASSQTGNTYEQYF.

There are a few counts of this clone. This CDR3 is CASSLTGQPGQPQHF. The CDR3 coding sequence is TGTGCCAGCAGCCTAACCGGACAGCCGGGTCAGCCCCAGCATTTT. The V and J genes are TRBV7-9 and TRBJ1-5; a possible D gene is TRBD1 (6 bases). The CDR3 is 15 residues long. Trimming left V 5 bases short and J 6 bases short, with 17 bases between. Germline V lookup: CDR1 SEHNR, CDR2 FQNEAQ (reference sequence). The full variable domain, completed using reference TRBV7-9 and TRBJ1-5, is DTGVSQNPRHKITKRGQNVTFRCDPISEHNRLYWYRQTLGQGPEFLTYFQNEAQLEKSRLLSDRFSAERPKGSFSTLEIQRTEQGDSAMYLCASSLTGQPGQPQHFGDGTRLSIL.

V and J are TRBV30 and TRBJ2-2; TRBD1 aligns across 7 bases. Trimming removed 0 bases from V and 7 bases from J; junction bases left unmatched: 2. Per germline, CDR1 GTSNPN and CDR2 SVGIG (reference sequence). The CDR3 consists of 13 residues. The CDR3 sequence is CAWSVRGLGELFF. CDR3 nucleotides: TGTGCCTGGAGTGTAAGGGGGCTCGGGGAGCTGTTTTTT.

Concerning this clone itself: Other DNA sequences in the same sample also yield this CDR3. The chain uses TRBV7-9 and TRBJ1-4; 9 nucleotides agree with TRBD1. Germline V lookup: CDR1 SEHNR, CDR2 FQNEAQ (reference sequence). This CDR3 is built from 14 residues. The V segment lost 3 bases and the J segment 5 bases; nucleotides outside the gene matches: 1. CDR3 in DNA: TGTGCCAGCAGCTTGGACAGGGGAAATGAAAAACTGTTTTTT. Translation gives CASSLDRGNEKLFF.

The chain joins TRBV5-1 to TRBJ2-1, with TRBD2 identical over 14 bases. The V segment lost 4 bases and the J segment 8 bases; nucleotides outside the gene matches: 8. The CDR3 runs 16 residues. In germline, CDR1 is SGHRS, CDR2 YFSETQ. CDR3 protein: CASSMGTSGSRYEQFF. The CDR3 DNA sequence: TGCGCCAGCAGCATGGGGACTAGCGGGAGTAGGTATGAGCAGTTCTTC. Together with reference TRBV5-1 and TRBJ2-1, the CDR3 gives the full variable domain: KAGVTQTPRYLIKTRGQQVTLSCSPISGHRSVSWYQQTPGQGLQFLFEYFSETQRNKGNFPGRFSGRQFSNSRSEMNVSTLELGDSALYLCASSMGTSGSRYEQFFGPGTRLTVL.

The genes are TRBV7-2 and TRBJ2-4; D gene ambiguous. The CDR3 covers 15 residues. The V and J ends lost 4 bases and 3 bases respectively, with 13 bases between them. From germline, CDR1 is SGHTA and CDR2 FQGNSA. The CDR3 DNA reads TGTGCCAGCAGCTGGACGACCGGGCTCAAAAACATTCAGTACTTC. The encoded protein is CASSWTTGLKNIQYF.

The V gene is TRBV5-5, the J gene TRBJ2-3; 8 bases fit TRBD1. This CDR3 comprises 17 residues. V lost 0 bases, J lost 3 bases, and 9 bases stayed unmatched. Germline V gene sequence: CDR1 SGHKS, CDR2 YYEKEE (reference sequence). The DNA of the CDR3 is TGTGCCAGCAGCTTGGCCCGACAGGGGCCCGCTACAGATACGCAGTATTTT. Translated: CASSLARQGPATDTQYF.

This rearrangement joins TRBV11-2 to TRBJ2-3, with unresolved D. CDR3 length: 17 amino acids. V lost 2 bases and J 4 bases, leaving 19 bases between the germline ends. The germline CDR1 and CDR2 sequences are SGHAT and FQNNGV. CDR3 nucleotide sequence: TGTGCCAGCAGCTTAAATCTGGTGAGACGTAGGGCAGATACGCAGTATTTT. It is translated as CASSLNLVRRRADTQYF. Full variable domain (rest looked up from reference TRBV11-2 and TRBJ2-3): EAGVAQSPRYKIIEKRQSVAFWCNPISGHATLYWYQQILGQGPKLLIQFQNNGVVDDSQLPKDRFSAERLKGVDSTLKIQPAKLEDSAVYLCASSLNLVRRRADTQYFGPGTRLTVL.

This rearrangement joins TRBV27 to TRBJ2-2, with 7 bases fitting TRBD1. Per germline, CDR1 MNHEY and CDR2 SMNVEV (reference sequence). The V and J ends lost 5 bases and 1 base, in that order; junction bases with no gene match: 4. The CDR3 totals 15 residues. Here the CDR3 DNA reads TGTGCCAGCAGTCCAAGGACAGGGAACACCGGGGAGCTGTTTTTT. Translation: CASSPRTGNTGELFF.

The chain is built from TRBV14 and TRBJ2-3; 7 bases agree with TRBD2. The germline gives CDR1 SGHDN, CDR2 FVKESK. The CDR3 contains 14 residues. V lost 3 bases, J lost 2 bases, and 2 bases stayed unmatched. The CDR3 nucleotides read TGTGCCAGCAGCCAGGGACTACCCACAGATACGCAGTATTTT. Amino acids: CASSQGLPTDTQYF.

This CDR3 is CASSLGGSGGYNEQFF. For the CDR3, the DNA is TGTGCCAGCAGCTTGGGAGGGAGCGGCGGCTACAATGAGCAGTTCTTC. The chain recombines TRBV5-4 with TRBJ2-1; D might be TRBD2 (5 bases). CDR1 is SGHNT and CDR2 is YYREEE in the germline V gene (reference sequence). The CDR3 spans 16 residues. Deletions cut 0 bases from V and 3 bases from J, with 13 bases between.

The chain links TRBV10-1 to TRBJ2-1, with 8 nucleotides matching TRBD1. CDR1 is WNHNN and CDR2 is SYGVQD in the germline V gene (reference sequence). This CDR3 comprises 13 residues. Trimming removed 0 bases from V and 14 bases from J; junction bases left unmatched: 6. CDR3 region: CASSESPGGRKFF. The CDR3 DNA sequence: TGCGCCAGCAGTGAGTCCCCAGGGGGCAGGAAGTTCTTC.

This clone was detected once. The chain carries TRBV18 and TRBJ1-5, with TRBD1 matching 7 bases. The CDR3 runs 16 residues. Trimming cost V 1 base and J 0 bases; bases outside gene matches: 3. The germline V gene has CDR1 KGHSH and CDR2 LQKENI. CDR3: CASSPQTGASNQPQHF. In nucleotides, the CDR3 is TGTGCCAGCTCACCACAAACAGGGGCTAGCAATCAGCCCCAGCATTTT. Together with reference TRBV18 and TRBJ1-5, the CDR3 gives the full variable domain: NAGVMQNPRHLVRRRGQEARLRCSPMKGHSHVYWYRQLPEEGLKFMVYLQKENIIDESGMPKERFSAEFPKEGPSILRIQQVVRGDSAAYFCASSPQTGASNQPQHFGDGTRLSIL.

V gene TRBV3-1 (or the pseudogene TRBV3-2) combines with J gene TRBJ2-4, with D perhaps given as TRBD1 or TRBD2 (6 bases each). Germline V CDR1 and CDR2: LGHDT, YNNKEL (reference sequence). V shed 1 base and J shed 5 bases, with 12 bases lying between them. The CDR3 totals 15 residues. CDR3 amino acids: CASSQVTGAENIQYF. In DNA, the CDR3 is TGTGCCAGCAGCCAAGTAACGGGGGCGGAAAACATTCAGTACTTC.

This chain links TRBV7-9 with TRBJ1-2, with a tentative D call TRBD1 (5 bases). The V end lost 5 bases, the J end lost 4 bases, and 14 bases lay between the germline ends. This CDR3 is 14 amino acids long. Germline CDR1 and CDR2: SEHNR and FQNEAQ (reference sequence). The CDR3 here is CASSQGGAAYGYTF. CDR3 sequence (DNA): TGTGCCAGCAGCCAGGGTGGGGCAGCCTATGGCTACACCTTC.

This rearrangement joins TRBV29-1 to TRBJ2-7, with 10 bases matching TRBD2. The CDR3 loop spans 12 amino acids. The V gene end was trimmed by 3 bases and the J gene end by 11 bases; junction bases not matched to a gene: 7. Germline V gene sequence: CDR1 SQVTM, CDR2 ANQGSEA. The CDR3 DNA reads TGCAGCGTTGACGAGTTCAGCGGGAGGGAGTACTTC. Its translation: CSVDEFSGREYF.